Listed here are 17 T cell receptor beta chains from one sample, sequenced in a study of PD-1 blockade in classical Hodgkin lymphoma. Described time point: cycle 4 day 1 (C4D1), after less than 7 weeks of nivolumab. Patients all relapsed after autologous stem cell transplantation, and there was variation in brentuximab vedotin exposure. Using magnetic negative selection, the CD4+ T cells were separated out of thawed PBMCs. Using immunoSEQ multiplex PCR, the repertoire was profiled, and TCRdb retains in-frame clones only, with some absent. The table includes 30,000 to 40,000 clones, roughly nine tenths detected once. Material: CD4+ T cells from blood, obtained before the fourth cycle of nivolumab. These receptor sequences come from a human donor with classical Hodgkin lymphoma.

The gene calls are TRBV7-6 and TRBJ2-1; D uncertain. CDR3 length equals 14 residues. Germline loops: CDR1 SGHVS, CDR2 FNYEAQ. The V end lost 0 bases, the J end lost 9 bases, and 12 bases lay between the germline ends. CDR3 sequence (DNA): TGTGCCAGCAGCTTAGCCGCTCTGGCTGGTGAGCAGTTCTTC. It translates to CASSLAALAGEQFF.

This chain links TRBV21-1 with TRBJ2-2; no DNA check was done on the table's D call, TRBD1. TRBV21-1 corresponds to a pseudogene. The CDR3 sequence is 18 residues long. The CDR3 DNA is TGTGCCAGCAGCAAAGGATCGGGACAGGGGGCGCATGCCGGGGAGCTGTTTTTT. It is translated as CASSKGSGQGAHAGELFF.

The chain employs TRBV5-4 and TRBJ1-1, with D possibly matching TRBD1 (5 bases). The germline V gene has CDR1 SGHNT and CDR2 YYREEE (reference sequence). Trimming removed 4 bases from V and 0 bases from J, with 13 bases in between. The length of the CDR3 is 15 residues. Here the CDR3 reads CASSATGRMNTEAFF. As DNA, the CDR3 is TGTGCCAGCAGCGCCACGGGACGAATGAACACTGAAGCTTTCTTT. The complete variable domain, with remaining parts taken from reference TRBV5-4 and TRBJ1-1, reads ETGVTQSPTHLIKTRGQQVTLRCSSQSGHNTVSWYQQALGQGPQFIFQYYREEENGRGNFPPRFSGLQFPNYSSELNVNALELDDSALYLCASSATGRMNTEAFFGQGTRLTVV.

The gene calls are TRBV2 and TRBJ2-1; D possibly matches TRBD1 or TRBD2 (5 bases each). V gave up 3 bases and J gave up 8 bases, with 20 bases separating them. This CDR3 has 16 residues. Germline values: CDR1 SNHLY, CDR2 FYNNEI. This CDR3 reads CASSDTPVSRDDEQFF. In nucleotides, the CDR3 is TGTGCCAGCAGTGATACTCCAGTCTCAAGGGACGATGAGCAGTTCTTC.

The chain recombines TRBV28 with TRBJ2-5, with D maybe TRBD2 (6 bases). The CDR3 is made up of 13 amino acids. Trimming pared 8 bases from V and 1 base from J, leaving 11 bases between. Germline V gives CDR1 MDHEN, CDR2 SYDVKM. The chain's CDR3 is CASGAGGQETQYF. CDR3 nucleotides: TGTGCCAGCGGGGCCGGGGGCCAAGAGACCCAGTACTTC.

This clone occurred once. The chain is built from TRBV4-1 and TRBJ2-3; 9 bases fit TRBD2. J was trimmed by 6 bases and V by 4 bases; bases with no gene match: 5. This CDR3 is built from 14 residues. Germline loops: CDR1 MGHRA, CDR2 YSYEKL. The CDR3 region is CASSLTSGSDTQYF. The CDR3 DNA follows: TGCGCCAGCAGCCTGACTAGCGGTTCCGATACGCAGTATTTT.

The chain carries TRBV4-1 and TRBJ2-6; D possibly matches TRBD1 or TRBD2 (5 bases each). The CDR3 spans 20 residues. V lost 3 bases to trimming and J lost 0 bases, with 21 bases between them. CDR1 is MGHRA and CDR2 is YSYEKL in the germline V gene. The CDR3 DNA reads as TGCGCCAGCAGCCATGGCGCGGCGGGCAGGGCCCACTCTGGGGCCAACGTCCTGACTTTC. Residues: CASSHGAAGRAHSGANVLTF.

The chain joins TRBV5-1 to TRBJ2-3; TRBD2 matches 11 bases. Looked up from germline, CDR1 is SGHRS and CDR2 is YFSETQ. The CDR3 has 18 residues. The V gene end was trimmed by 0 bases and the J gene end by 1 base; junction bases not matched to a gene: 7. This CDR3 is CASSLGASGRLRTDTQYF. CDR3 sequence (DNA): TGCGCCAGCAGCTTGGGGGCTAGCGGGAGGTTGCGCACAGATACGCAGTATTTT.

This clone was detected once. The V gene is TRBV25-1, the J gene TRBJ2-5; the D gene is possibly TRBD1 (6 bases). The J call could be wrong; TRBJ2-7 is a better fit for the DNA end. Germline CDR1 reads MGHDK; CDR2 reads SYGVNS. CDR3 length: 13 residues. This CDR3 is CASSARQGNEQYF. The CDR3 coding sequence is TGTGCCAGCAGTGCCCGTCAGGGGAACGAGCAGTACTTC.

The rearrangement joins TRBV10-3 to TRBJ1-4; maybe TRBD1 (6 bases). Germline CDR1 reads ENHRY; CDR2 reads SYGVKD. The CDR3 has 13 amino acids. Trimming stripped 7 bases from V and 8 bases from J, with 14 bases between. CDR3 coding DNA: TGTGCCATCAAGGGGGGGCGAGTAGAAAAACTGTTTTTT. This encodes CAIKGGRVEKLFF.

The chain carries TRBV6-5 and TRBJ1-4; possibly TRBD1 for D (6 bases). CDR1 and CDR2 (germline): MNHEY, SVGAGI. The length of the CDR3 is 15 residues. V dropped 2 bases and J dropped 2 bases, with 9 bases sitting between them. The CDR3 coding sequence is TGTGCCAGCAGTTACGTCGGGGGCACTAATGAAAAACTGTTTTTT. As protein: CASSYVGGTNEKLFF.

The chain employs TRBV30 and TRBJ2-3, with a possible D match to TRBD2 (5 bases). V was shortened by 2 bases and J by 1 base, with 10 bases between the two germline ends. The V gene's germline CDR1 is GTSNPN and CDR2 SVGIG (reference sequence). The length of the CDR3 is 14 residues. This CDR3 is CAWSKVSGTDTQYF. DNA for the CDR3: TGTGCCTGGAGTAAGGTTAGCGGCACAGATACGCAGTATTTT.

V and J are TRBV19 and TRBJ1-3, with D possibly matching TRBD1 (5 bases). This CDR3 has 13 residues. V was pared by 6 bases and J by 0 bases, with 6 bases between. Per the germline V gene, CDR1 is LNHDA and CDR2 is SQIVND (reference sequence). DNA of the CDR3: TGTGCCAGTAGGACAGCCTCTGGAAACACCATATATTTT. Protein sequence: CASRTASGNTIYF.

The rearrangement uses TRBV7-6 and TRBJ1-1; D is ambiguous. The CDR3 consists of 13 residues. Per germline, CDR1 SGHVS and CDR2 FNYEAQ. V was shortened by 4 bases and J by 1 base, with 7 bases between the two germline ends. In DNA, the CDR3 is TGTGCCAGCAGCTCGCAGAGGAACACTGAAGCTTTCTTT. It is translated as CASSSQRNTEAFF.

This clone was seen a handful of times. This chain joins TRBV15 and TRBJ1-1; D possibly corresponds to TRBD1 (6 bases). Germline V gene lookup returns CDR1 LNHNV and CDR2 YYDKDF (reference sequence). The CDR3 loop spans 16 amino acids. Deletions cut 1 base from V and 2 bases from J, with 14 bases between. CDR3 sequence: CATSRGRGKGNTEAFF. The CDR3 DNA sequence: TGTGCCACCAGCAGAGGGAGGGGGAAGGGTAACACTGAAGCTTTCTTT.

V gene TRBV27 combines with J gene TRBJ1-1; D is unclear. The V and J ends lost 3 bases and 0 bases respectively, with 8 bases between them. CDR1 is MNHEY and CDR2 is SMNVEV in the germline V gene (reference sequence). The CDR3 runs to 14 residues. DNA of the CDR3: TGTGCCAGCAGTTTTGTGCCGATGAACACTGAAGCTTTCTTT. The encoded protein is CASSFVPMNTEAFF.

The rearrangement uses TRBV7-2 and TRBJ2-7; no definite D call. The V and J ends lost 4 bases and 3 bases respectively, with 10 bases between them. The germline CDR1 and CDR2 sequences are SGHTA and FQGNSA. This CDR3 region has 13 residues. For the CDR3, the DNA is TGTGCCAGCAGCTCCACTTGGGACTACGAGCAGTACTTC. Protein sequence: CASSSTWDYEQYF.